The sequence of this T cell receptor beta chain was determined in a study of identical twins. TCRdb recomputed calls from the 5' RACE reads with MiXCR, one row per CDR3 protein. The data hold 600,000 to 800,000 distinct CDR3 sequences, with around 21% observed a single time. The germline CDR1 and CDR2 sequences are SGHVS and FQNEAQ. CDR3 length: 18 amino acids. The ends were cut back, 1 base at V and 4 bases at J, with 20 bases in the middle. Whole-study findings and limits: Weaker excess twin sharing was observed in beta out-of-frame sequences. Models predicted too little out-of-frame TCR alpha sharing in monozygotic twins. Out-of-frame alpha sequences shared by twins showed excess low generation probability.

Points on this clonotype: Its antigen is as yet unknown.

These data were also filed under a second study, of T cells expressing NK-cell markers.

The chain links TRBV7-8 to TRBJ2-1; a weak D match, TRBD2 (6 bases). The source is a woman between 18 and 29 years old in good health. The source material was PBMCs. Written as DNA, the CDR3 is TGTGCCAGCAGCTTAGGGGGCTGGGAGGAGGCCGCTTACAATGAGCAGTTCTTC. Translation gives CASSLGGWEEAAYNEQFF.